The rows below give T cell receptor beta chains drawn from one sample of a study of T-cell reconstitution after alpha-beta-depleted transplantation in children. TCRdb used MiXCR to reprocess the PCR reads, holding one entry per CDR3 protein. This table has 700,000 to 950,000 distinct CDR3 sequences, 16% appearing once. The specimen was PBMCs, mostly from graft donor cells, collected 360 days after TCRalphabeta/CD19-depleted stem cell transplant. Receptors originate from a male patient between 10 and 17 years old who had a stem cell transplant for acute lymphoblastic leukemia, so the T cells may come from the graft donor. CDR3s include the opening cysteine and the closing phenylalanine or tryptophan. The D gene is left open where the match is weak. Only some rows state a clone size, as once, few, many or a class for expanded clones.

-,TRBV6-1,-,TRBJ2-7,CASSGGTSYYEQYF,TGTGCCAGCAGTGGGGGGACGAGTTACTACGAGCAGTACTTC
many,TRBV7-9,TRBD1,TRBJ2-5,CAIVDRGLQETQYF,TGTGCCATCGTGGACAGGGGGCTTCAAGAGACCCAGTACTTC
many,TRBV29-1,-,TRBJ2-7,CSVGQGRTYEQYF,TGCAGCGTTGGCCAGGGCAGAACCTACGAGCAGTACTTC
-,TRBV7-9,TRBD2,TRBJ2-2,CANGRTANTGELFF,TGTGCCAACGGGAGGACTGCGAACACCGGGGAGCTGTTTTTT
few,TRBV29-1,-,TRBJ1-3,CSVGTEGPGNTIYF,TGCAGCGTTGGGACGGAGGGCCCTGGAAACACCATATATTTT
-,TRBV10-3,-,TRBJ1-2,CAISGVSNYGYTF,TGTGCCATCAGTGGCGTCTCTAACTATGGCTACACCTTC
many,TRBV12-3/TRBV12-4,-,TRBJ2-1,CASSFGPQKEGGQFF,TGTGCCAGCAGTTTTGGTCCCCAGAAGGAGGGAGGGCAGTTCTTC
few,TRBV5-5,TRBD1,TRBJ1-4,CASSLHRDRKNEKLFF,TGTGCCAGCAGCTTGCATCGGGACAGAAAAAATGAAAAACTGTTTTTT
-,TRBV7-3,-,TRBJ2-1,CASSREGSSYNEQFF,TGTGCCAGCAGCCGCGAGGGGAGCTCCTACAATGAGCAGTTCTTC
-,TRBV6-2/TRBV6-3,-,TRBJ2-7,CAGSYSSLTYEQYF,TGTGCCGGCAGTTACTCGAGCTTGACCTACGAGCAGTACTTC
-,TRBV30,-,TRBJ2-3,CAWSSGADTQYF,TGTGCCTGGAGTTCGGGGGCAGATACGCAGTATTTT
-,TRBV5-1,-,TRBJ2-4,CASSSAGAALLAKNIQYF,TGCGCCAGCAGCTCGGCAGGGGCGGCCCTTTTAGCCAAAAACATTCAGTACTTC
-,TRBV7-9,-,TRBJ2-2,CASRNSQPREELFF,TGTGCCAGCAGAAACTCACAGCCTCGGGAGGAGCTGTTTTTT
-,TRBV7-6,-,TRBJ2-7,CASSRRVGGLDYLGQYF,TGTGCCAGCAGCCGAAGGGTGGGGGGACTCGATTATCTCGGGCAGTACTTC
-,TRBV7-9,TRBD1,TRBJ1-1,CASSSPGQGALTEAFF,TGTGCCAGCAGCTCCCCGGGACAGGGGGCTCTCACTGAAGCTTTCTTT
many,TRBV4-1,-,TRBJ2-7,CASSQDGPGGYEQYF,TGCGCCAGCAGCCAAGATGGCCCCGGAGGATACGAGCAGTACTTC
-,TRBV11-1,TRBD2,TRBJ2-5,CASSSNAGTSGRRETQYF,TGTGCCAGCAGCTCGAACGCTGGGACTAGCGGGAGGCGGGAGACCCAGTACTTC
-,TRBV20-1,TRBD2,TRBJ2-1,CSASRDLLAGSYNEQFF,TGCAGTGCCTCAAGGGACCTACTAGCGGGCTCCTACAATGAGCAGTTCTTC
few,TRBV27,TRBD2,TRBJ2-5,CASSFFGAGDVQETQYF,TGTGCCAGCAGTTTTTTCGGGGCGGGAGACGTCCAAGAGACCCAGTACTTC
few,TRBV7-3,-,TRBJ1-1,CASSSQSGRLNTEAFF,TGTGCCAGCAGCTCCCAATCCGGCCGACTGAACACTGAAGCTTTCTTT
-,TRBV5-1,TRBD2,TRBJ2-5,CASSLGGTSGRSETQYF,TGCGCCAGCAGCTTGGGAGGGACTAGCGGGAGATCGGAGACCCAGTACTTC
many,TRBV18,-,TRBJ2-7,CASSPQLNEQYF,TGTGCCAGCTCACCACAGCTTAACGAGCAGTACTTC
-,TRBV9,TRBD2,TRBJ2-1,CARKREGGEQFF,TGTGCCAGGAAGCGGGAGGGGGGCGAGCAGTTCTTC
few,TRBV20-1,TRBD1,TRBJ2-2,CSALGQGVRTGELFF,TGCAGTGCTTTGGGACAGGGGGTTCGAACCGGGGAGCTGTTTTTT
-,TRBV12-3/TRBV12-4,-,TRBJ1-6,CASSLRPVRNSPLHF,TGTGCCAGCAGTCTCAGACCCGTTCGAAATTCACCCCTCCACTTT
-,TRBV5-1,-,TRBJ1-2,CASSPRTLGYGYTF,TGCGCCAGCAGCCCCAGGACTCTCGGCTATGGCTACACCTTC